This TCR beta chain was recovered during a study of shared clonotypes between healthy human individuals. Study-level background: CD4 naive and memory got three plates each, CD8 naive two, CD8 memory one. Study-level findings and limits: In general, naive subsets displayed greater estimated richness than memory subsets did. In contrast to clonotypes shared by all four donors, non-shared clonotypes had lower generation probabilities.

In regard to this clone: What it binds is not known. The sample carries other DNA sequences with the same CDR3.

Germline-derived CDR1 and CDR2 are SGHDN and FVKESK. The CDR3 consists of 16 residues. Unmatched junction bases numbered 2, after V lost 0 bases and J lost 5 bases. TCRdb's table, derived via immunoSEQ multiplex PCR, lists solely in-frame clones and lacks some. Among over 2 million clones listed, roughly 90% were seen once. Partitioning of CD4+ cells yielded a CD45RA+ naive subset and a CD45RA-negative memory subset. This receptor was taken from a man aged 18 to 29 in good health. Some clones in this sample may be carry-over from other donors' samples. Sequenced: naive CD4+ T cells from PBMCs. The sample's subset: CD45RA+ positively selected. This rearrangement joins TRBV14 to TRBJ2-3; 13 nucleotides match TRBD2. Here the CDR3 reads CASSQERLAGGDTQYF. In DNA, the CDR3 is TGTGCCAGCAGCCAAGAGAGACTAGCGGGAGGAGATACGCAGTATTTT.